What follows are 14 T cell receptor beta chains derived from one specimen sequenced in a study of T cells in Graves' hyperthyroidism and ophthalmopathy. Amplified regions were TCR beta CDR3 sequences from RNA transcripts. When the TCR CDR3 underwent first-round RT-PCR, the HTBI primer set was used. Using its own MiXCR run on the multiplex PCR reads, TCRdb lists one record per CDR3 protein. This sample carries roughly 420,000 distinct CDR3 sequences, approximately 14% of them seen once, and the ten largest clones take 12% to 15%. The sample consisted of blood. Receptor source: a woman aged 18-29 years with Graves' hyperthyroidism.

This clonotype was counted many times. This chain links TRBV28 with TRBJ2-7; tentatively, D is TRBD1 (6 bases). Germline CDR1 and CDR2: MDHEN and SYDVKM. V was cut by 6 bases and J by 2 bases, with 17 bases left in between. The CDR3 loop spans 15 amino acids. CDR3 in amino acids: CASSLGTGSTYEQYF. The CDR3 bases are TGTGCCAGCAGCCTGGGAACAGGGTCTACCTACGAGCAGTACTTC. Filled out from reference TRBV28 and TRBJ2-7, the complete variable domain reads DVKVTQSSRYLVKRTGEKVFLECVQDMDHENMFWYRQDPGLGLRLIYFSYDVKMKEKGDIPEGYSVSREKKERFSLILESASTNQTSMYLCASSLGTGSTYEQYFGPGTRLTVT.

The chain links TRBV7-2 to TRBJ2-2, with 8 bases fitting TRBD1. CDR1 and CDR2 (germline): SGHTA, FQGNSA. The trim removed 7 bases at V and 6 bases at J, leaving 7 bases unmatched. CDR3 length equals 14 residues. In nucleotides, the CDR3 is TGTGCCAGCACGAAGGACAGGGTGTCCGGGGAGCTGTTTTTT. Translation gives CASTKDRVSGELFF.

The J gene is TRBJ1-1, the V gene TRBV5-1; no clear D gene. The CDR3 totals 14 residues. Germline lookup yields CDR1 SGHRS and CDR2 YFSETQ. Trimming pared 2 bases from V and 4 bases from J, leaving 12 bases between. The CDR3 protein is CASSFKGLGTEAFF. The CDR3 DNA reads TGCGCCAGCAGCTTCAAGGGATTGGGCACTGAAGCTTTCTTT.

The V and J genes are TRBV3-1 and TRBJ1-1, with TRBD1 matching over 7 bases. There are 17 residues in the CDR3. V lost 2 bases, J lost 4 bases, and 13 bases stayed unmatched. CDR1 is LGHDT, CDR2 YNNKEL, per germline (reference sequence). As DNA, the CDR3 is TGTGCCAGCAGCCAATGGGGCAGGAGACAGGGAAGCACTGAAGCTTTCTTT. Its translation: CASSQWGRRQGSTEAFF.

This clonotype was counted ten times or more. The chain links TRBV7-2 to TRBJ2-7, with 7 nucleotides matching TRBD1. This CDR3 has 15 amino acids. V gave up 0 bases and J gave up 4 bases; unmatched junction bases: 6. In germline, CDR1 is SGHTA, CDR2 FQGNSA. CDR3 sequence (DNA): TGTGCCAGCAGCTTAGCTAAAGGGGGCTTGTACGAGCAGTACTTC. Encoded protein: CASSLAKGGLYEQYF.

This clonotype was found a few times. J is TRBJ2-1 and V is TRBV5-6; D might be TRBD1 or TRBD2, each matching 7 bases. Germline CDR1 and CDR2: SGHDT and YYEEEE. V was pared by 4 bases and J by 6 bases, with 14 bases between. This CDR3 has 14 residues. CDR3 in DNA: TGTGCCAGCAGCCCAGGGGGGGGTATCAATGAGCAGTTCTTC. It is translated as CASSPGGGINEQFF.

This clonotype was picked up many times. The chain couples TRBV10-2 to TRBJ2-7; perhaps TRBD1 as D (6 bases). The ends were cut back, 3 bases at V and 5 bases at J, with 14 bases in the middle. From germline, CDR1 is WSHSY and CDR2 SAAADI. CDR3 length: 14 residues. The CDR3 coding sequence is TGCGCCAGCAGTGAACAGGGCAGGGAACACGAGCAGTACTTC. This gives the protein CASSEQGREHEQYF.

The CDR3: CSVEVGGLGTKNIQYF. The CDR3 DNA reads as TGCAGCGTTGAAGTCGGGGGGTTGGGGACCAAAAACATTCAGTACTTC. J is TRBJ2-4 and V is TRBV29-1, with TRBD2 matching 7 bases. V shed 1 base and J 2 bases; nucleotides not matched to a gene: 8. This CDR3 spans 16 amino acids. Germline V gives CDR1 SQVTM, CDR2 ANQGSEA.

This sequence joins TRBV5-6 and TRBJ1-5; TRBD1 agrees at 8 bases. The germline V gene encodes CDR1 SGHDT and CDR2 YYEEEE. J lost 6 bases, V lost 1 base, and 9 bases had no gene match. The CDR3 extends over 16 amino acids. CDR3 protein: CASSLRRQGLFQPQHF. CDR3 in DNA: TGTGCCAGCAGCTTGAGGAGACAGGGGTTATTTCAGCCCCAGCATTTT.

The chain recombines TRBV7-6 with TRBJ2-1, with 10 bases that match TRBD1. Germline V lookup: CDR1 SGHVS, CDR2 FNYEAQ. The CDR3 has 16 amino acids. V trimming: 5 bases; J trimming: 6 bases; junction bases outside the gene matches: 10. The CDR3 is CASSPPWGTGVNEQFF. The CDR3 DNA is TGTGCCAGCAGCCCCCCGTGGGGGACAGGGGTCAATGAGCAGTTCTTC.

The CDR3 reads CASGTGANTEAFF. The DNA of the CDR3 is TGTGCCAGCGGGACAGGGGCGAACACTGAAGCTTTCTTT. The rearrangement links TRBV19 to TRBJ1-1, with 10 positions matching TRBD1. With 9 bases clipped from V and 1 base from J, the junction kept 2 bases outside the gene matches. This CDR3 is built from 13 residues. Per the germline V gene, CDR1 is LNHDA and CDR2 is SQIVND (reference sequence).

This clonotype has at least ten counts. The chain couples TRBV2 to TRBJ1-2; 8 nucleotides line up with TRBD1. The J segment lost 8 bases and the V segment lost 4 bases, leaving 9 bases of the junction unmatched. Germline V gene data show CDR1 as SNHLY and CDR2 as FYNNEI. The CDR3 spans 14 residues. The CDR3 protein is CASSGTGPRSGYTF. CDR3 nucleotide sequence: TGTGCCAGCAGTGGGACAGGGCCAAGGTCGGGCTACACCTTC.

J is TRBJ2-5 and V is TRBV9; 7 nucleotides align to TRBD2. Germline CDR1 is SGDLS and CDR2 is YYNGEE. The length of the CDR3 is 16 residues. The V and J ends lost 3 bases and 5 bases, in that order; junction bases with no gene match: 13. CDR3 DNA sequence: TGTGCCAGCAGCGAGGACGGAGGGAGGGCCAGCGAGACCCAGTACTTC. It yields the protein CASSEDGGRASETQYF.

This clonotype was observed at least ten times. The V gene is TRBV5-1, the J gene TRBJ1-1; D is unclear. Germline CDR1 SGHRS, CDR2 YFSETQ. The ends were cut back, 0 bases at V and 6 bases at J, with 9 bases in the middle. This CDR3 is 13 amino acids long. The DNA of the CDR3 is TGCGCCAGCAGCTTGGAAGGCGGGGCTGAAGCTTTCTTT. It codes for CASSLEGGAEAFF.